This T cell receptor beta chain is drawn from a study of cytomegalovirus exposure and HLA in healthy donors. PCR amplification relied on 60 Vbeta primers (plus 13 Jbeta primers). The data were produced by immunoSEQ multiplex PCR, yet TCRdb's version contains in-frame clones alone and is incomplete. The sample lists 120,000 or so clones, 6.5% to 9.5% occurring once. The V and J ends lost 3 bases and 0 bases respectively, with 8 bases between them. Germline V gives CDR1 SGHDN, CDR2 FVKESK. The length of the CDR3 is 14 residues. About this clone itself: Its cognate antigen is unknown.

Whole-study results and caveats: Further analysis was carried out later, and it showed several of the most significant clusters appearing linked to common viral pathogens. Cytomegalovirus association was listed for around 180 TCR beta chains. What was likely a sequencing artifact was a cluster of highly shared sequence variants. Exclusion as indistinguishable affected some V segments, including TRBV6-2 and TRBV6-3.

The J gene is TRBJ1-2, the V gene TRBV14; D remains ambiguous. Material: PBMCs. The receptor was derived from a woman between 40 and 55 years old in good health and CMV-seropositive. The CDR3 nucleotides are TGTGCCAGCAGCCAGTACAGAACTAACTATGGCTACACCTTC. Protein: CASSQYRTNYGYTF.